Listed below are T cell receptor beta chains from one sample, sequenced in a study of cytomegalovirus exposure and HLA in healthy donors. This table comes from immunoSEQ multiplex PCR, and its TCRdb copy is limited to in-frame clones, with some not included. This sample carries approximately 140,000 clones, around 69% of them seen once, and the ten largest clones take approximately 2.9%. Sequencing input: PBMCs. These receptors all come from a human donor in good health. CDR3s include the opening cysteine and the closing phenylalanine or tryptophan. D genes are given only for firm matches. The size of a clone is reported for some rows only, either as once, few or many, or as a class for expanded clones.

j_call,d_call,clone_size,v_call,cdr3_aa,cdr3_nt
TRBJ2-2,-,-,TRBV6-6,CASSYPAGELFF,TGTGCCAGCAGTTACCCTGCCGGGGAGCTGTTTTTT
TRBJ1-1,-,-,TRBV6-1,CASSEDPGNTEAFF,TGTGCCAGCAGTGAAGACCCGGGGAACACTGAAGCTTTCTTT
TRBJ1-4,-,-,TRBV4-3,CASSQEGFSRGQGEKLFF,TGCGCCAGCAGCCAAGAAGGTTTCTCCAGGGGCCAGGGGGAAAAACTGTTTTTT
TRBJ2-5,TRBD1,once,TRBV19,CATKGQAKKETQYF,TGTGCCACCAAAGGACAGGCAAAGAAAGAGACCCAGTACTTC
TRBJ2-2,-,-,TRBV10-3,CAISERDTGELFF,TGTGCCATCAGTGAACGGGATACCGGGGAGCTGTTTTTT
TRBJ1-2,-,-,TRBV18,CASSPGRYEYGYTF,TGTGCCAGCTCACCGGGCCGCTATGAATATGGCTACACCTTC
TRBJ1-1,TRBD1,-,TRBV5-1,CASSLRGTGGYTEAFF,TGCGCCAGCAGCTTGCGAGGGACAGGGGGCTACACTGAAGCTTTCTTT
TRBJ2-5,-,-,TRBV2,CASSEPVRVKRETQYF,TGTGCCAGCAGTGAGCCGGTGCGAGTAAAGAGGGAGACCCAGTACTTC
TRBJ2-1,TRBD1,-,TRBV7-9,CASSPWTGGTYNEQFF,TGTGCCAGCAGCCCCTGGACAGGGGGCACCTACAATGAGCAGTTCTTC
TRBJ1-5,TRBD1,-,TRBV5-6,CASSEGQVNQPQHF,TGTGCCAGCAGCGAGGGACAGGTCAATCAGCCCCAGCATTTT
TRBJ1-1,TRBD1,once,TRBV7-3,CASSSQTGTTEAFF,TGTGCCAGCAGCTCCCAGACAGGGACGACTGAAGCTTTCTTT
TRBJ2-7,-,few,TRBV6-6,CASSPLRVFYEQYF,TGTGCCAGCAGTCCCCTCAGGGTTTTCTACGAGCAGTACTTC
TRBJ2-1,TRBD1,-,TRBV6-1,CASSPGQGSLDEQFF,TGTGCCAGCAGCCCTGGACAGGGGTCCCTCGATGAGCAGTTCTTC
TRBJ2-4,-,-,TRBV29-1,CSVGLGKNIQYF,TGCAGCGTTGGACTTGGCAAAAACATTCAGTACTTC
TRBJ1-2,-,once,TRBV7-9,CSSRLQTLNGYTF,TGTTCCAGCAGGCTCCAGACATTAAATGGCTACACCTTC
TRBJ2-1,TRBD1,-,TRBV9,CASSPRTGGRWNEQFF,TGTGCCAGCAGCCCCCGGACAGGGGGAAGGTGGAATGAGCAGTTCTTC
TRBJ1-5,-,-,TRBV18,CASSPEQGINQPQHF,TGTGCCAGCTCACCCGAACAGGGAATAAATCAGCCCCAGCATTTT
TRBJ2-1,-,-,TRBV7-3,CASSLNLPGRSPYNEQFF,TGTGCCAGCAGCTTAAATCTCCCAGGGAGGTCCCCTTACAATGAGCAGTTCTTC
TRBJ2-1,-,-,TRBV9,CASSVERPGVAVYNEQFF,TGTGCCAGCAGCGTAGAGCGCCCCGGTGTTGCGGTTTACAATGAGCAGTTCTTC
TRBJ1-2,-,few,TRBV11-3,CASSLLESFGYTF,TGTGCCAGCAGCTTACTCGAGAGTTTCGGCTACACCTTC
TRBJ2-7,-,-,TRBV2,CASSERVGRYEQYF,TGTGCCAGCAGTGAGAGGGTCGGCCGCTACGAGCAGTACTTC
TRBJ2-3,TRBD2,-,TRBV7-9,CASSMGLAGDTDTQYF,TGTGCCAGCAGCATGGGACTAGCGGGGGACACAGATACGCAGTATTTT
TRBJ2-5,-,-,TRBV5-4,CASSARAQETQYF,TGTGCCAGCTCGGCCAGGGCCCAAGAGACCCAGTACTTC
TRBJ2-1,-,-,TRBV9,CASSVSPFAYNEQFF,TGTGCCAGCAGCGTATCCCCTTTTGCCTACAATGAGCAGTTCTTC
TRBJ2-5,TRBD2,few,TRBV7-2,CASSIRLAGGRETQYF,TGTGCCAGCAGCATTCGACTAGCGGGAGGGAGGGAGACCCAGTACTTC
TRBJ2-1,-,-,TRBV19,CASNSAVSSYNEQFF,TGTGCCAGTAACTCAGCGGTAAGCTCCTACAATGAGCAGTTCTTC
TRBJ2-7,TRBD1,few,TRBV11-2,CASSQRTGREQYF,TGCGCCAGCAGCCAACGGACAGGGCGCGAGCAGTACTTC
TRBJ2-7,-,-,TRBV7-8,CASSPRVGQGYYEQYF,TGTGCCAGCAGCCCCCGGGTTGGGCAGGGGTACTACGAGCAGTACTTC
TRBJ2-5,TRBD1,-,TRBV7-6,CASSLSGTVQETQYF,TGTGCCAGCAGCTTATCCGGGACAGTCCAAGAGACCCAGTACTTC
TRBJ1-5,TRBD1,-,TRBV4-3,CASSQDGRTGGSQPQHF,TGCGCCAGCAGCCAAGATGGGCGGACAGGGGGCAGTCAGCCCCAGCATTTT
TRBJ2-5,-,once,TRBV7-2,CASSLVSTGLKTQHF,TGTGCCAGCAGCTTAGTGTCCACAGGTTTGAAGACCCAGCACTTC
TRBJ2-2,-,-,TRBV5-1,CASSQEPTGELFF,TGCGCCAGCAGCCAGGAACCCACCGGGGAGCTGTTTTTT
TRBJ2-7,TRBD2,-,TRBV11-2,CASSLDREASTF,TGTGCCAGCAGCTTAGATCGGGAGGCGTCCACCTTC
TRBJ2-3,-,once,TRBV28,CASSPPDRLTDTQYF,TGTGCCAGCAGTCCTCCGGACAGACTCACAGATACGCAGTATTTT
TRBJ1-6,TRBD1,few,TRBV4-1,CASKRTGVDNSPLHF,TGCGCCAGCAAAAGGACAGGGGTGGATAATTCACCCCTCCACTTT
TRBJ2-7,TRBD1,once,TRBV7-6,CASSLVAQGASYEQYF,TGTGCCAGCAGCTTAGTGGCGCAGGGGGCCTCCTACGAGCAGTACTTC
TRBJ2-7,TRBD2,-,TRBV11-1,CASSSRAGATYEQYF,TGTGCCAGCAGCTCGCGAGCGGGGGCCACCTACGAGCAGTACTTC